The 23 T cell receptor beta chains below were found in one sample sequenced in a study of blood T cell repertoires in COVID-19. Libraries were prepared by immunoSEQ multiplex PCR; TCRdb keeps only in-frame clonotypes and omits some of them. Counted here are about 240,000 clones, around 85% occurring once; the ten biggest clones make up about 3.3%. What was sequenced was PBMCs or T cells enriched from blood (not recorded which). The receptors stem from a woman aged 40 to 50 with acute COVID-19.

The chain joins TRBV5-1 to TRBJ2-2; 7 nucleotides line up with TRBD2. The CDR3 is made up of 15 amino acids. Trimming took 4 bases from V and 4 from J; bases not matched to a gene: 7. In germline, CDR1 is SGHRS, CDR2 YFSETQ. CDR3 in DNA: TGCGCCAGCAGCGGGGCGGGAGTCGCCACCGGGGAGCTGTTTTTT. Translating it yields CASSGAGVATGELFF. The full variable domain, completed using reference TRBV5-1 and TRBJ2-2, is KAGVTQTPRYLIKTRGQQVTLSCSPISGHRSVSWYQQTPGQGLQFLFEYFSETQRNKGNFPGRFSGRQFSNSRSEMNVSTLELGDSALYLCASSGAGVATGELFFGEGSRLTVL.

The CDR3 DNA reads as TGTGCCAGCAGTCCCTGGGGGAGGTTTACGGATGAAAAACTGTTTTTT. Its translation: CASSPWGRFTDEKLFF. The rearrangement links TRBV6-2 or TRBV6-3 to TRBJ1-4; D is perhaps TRBD1 (5 bases). The germline V gene has CDR1 MNHEY and CDR2 SVGEGT. The CDR3 loop spans 16 amino acids. V was shortened by 5 bases and J by 6 bases, with 19 bases between the two germline ends.

This clone was seen only a few times. This chain uses TRBV6-5 with TRBJ1-2; maybe TRBD1 (5 bases). Looked up from germline, CDR1 is MNHEY and CDR2 is SVGAGI. The ends were cut back, 10 bases at V and 7 bases at J, with 22 bases in the middle. This CDR3 contains 14 residues. The CDR3: CATESRGRARGYTF. The CDR3 region has the DNA TGTGCCACCGAAAGTAGGGGCCGCGCTCGTGGCTACACCTTC.

V gene TRBV5-8 combines with J gene TRBJ1-4; D ambiguous. The CDR3 loop spans 15 amino acids. Germline CDR1 is SGHTS and CDR2 is YDEGEE. V lost 4 bases and J 0 bases, leaving 10 bases between the germline ends. The CDR3: CASSLLPATNEKLFF. The CDR3 bases are TGTGCCAGCAGCCTTCTCCCTGCAACTAATGAAAAACTGTTTTTT.

This chain links TRBV10-3 with TRBJ1-4; D gene unclear. Germline CDR1 is ENHRY and CDR2 is SYGVKD. Trimming removed 0 bases from V and 5 bases from J, with 10 bases in between. The CDR3 is 15 amino acids. The CDR3 sequence is CAISESAANNEKLFF. CDR3 nucleotide sequence: TGTGCCATCAGTGAGTCGGCTGCAAACAATGAAAAACTGTTTTTT.

This clone was seen a single time. This chain connects TRBV10-2 to TRBJ2-4; a possible D gene is TRBD1 (6 bases). There are 15 residues in the CDR3. Germline lookup yields CDR1 WSHSY and CDR2 SAAADI. The ends were cut back, 0 bases at V and 5 bases at J, with 11 bases in the middle. CDR3 sequence reads: CASSESSGAQNIQYF. For the CDR3, the DNA is TGCGCCAGCAGTGAGTCTTCAGGGGCCCAAAACATTCAGTACTTC.

This chain connects TRBV19 to TRBJ2-3, with 9 bases fitting TRBD2. This CDR3 comprises 15 residues. The germline V gene encodes CDR1 LNHDA and CDR2 SQIVND (reference sequence). Trimming removed 3 bases from V and 3 bases from J; junction bases left unmatched: 4. In nucleotides, the CDR3 is TGTGCCAGTAGTATGAGTAGCGGGAGAACAGATACGCAGTATTTT. Translated, it gives CASSMSSGRTDTQYF.

J is TRBJ2-1 and V is TRBV5-1, with 8 bases matching TRBD1. Germline CDR1 and CDR2: SGHRS and YFSETQ. The CDR3 sequence is 15 residues long. V was pared by 3 bases and J by 6 bases, with 8 bases of the junction left unmatched. This chain's CDR3 is CASSSGGQGFNEQFF. The DNA for the CDR3 is TGCGCCAGCAGCTCCGGCGGACAGGGCTTCAATGAGCAGTTCTTC.

The chain carries TRBV5-6 and TRBJ2-1, with TRBD1 identical over 9 bases. After removal of 9 bases from V and 10 bases from J, the junction contained 14 bases not matched to a gene. The CDR3 has 14 residues. The V gene's germline CDR1 is SGHDT and CDR2 YYEEEE. The CDR3 DNA reads as TGTGCCACTGAAAGCGTAGACAGGGGGGGCGAGCAGTTCTTC. Its protein is CATESVDRGGEQFF. Filled out from reference TRBV5-6 and TRBJ2-1, the complete variable domain reads DAGVTQSPTHLIKTRGQQVTLRCSPKSGHDTVSWYQQALGQGPQFIFQYYEEEERQRGNFPDRFSGHQFPNYSSELNVNALLLGDSALYLCATESVDRGGEQFFGPGTRLTVL.

CDR3 amino acids: CASSPGTGGEKLFF. CDR3 sequence (DNA): TGCGCCAGCAGCCCAGGGACAGGGGGGGAAAAACTGTTTTTT. This chain uses TRBV4-1 with TRBJ1-4, with 11 bases fitting TRBD1. The V gene's germline CDR1 is MGHRA and CDR2 YSYEKL. V lost 4 bases, J lost 8 bases, and 3 bases stayed unmatched. CDR3 length equals 14 residues.

The chain is built from TRBV11-3 and TRBJ2-7; 9 positions match TRBD1. The V gene's germline CDR1 is SGHNT and CDR2 YENEEA. This CDR3 has 15 residues. Trimming cost V 5 bases and J 4 bases; bases outside gene matches: 9. The CDR3 spells CASSRPGTGRYEQYF. The DNA of the CDR3 is TGTGCCAGCAGCCGTCCCGGGACAGGGCGTTACGAGCAGTACTTC.

V is TRBV7-6 and J is TRBJ1-3; no clear D. Germline V lookup: CDR1 SGHVS, CDR2 FNYEAQ. Trimming stripped 4 bases from V and 8 bases from J, with 9 bases between. The CDR3 is made up of 12 amino acids. The CDR3 sequence: CASSSSWDTIYF. As DNA, the CDR3 is TGTGCCAGCAGCTCTAGTTGGGACACCATATATTTT. Looking up the rest from reference TRBV7-6 and TRBJ1-3 gives the full variable domain: GAGVSQSPRYKVTKRGQDVALRCDPISGHVSLYWYRQALGQGPEFLTYFNYEAQQDKSGLPNDRFSAERPEGSISTLTIQRTEQRDSAMYRCASSSSWDTIYFGEGSWLTVV.

The chain is built from TRBV6-2 or TRBV6-3 and TRBJ2-2, with TRBD2 as a possible D gene (6 bases). V dropped 4 bases and J dropped 3 bases, with 12 bases sitting between them. This CDR3 region has 15 residues. CDR1 is MNHEY, CDR2 SVGEGT, per germline. The CDR3 here is CASSFLATYTGELFF. The CDR3 nucleotides read TGTGCCAGCAGTTTCCTAGCGACCTACACCGGGGAGCTGTTTTTT.

V and J are TRBV7-9 and TRBJ2-5; D unresolved. This CDR3 comprises 12 residues. V lost 6 bases to trimming and J lost 4 bases, with 9 bases between them. The germline V gene has CDR1 SEHNR and CDR2 FQNEAQ (reference sequence). CDR3 sequence: CASRQSRETQYF. As DNA, the CDR3 is TGTGCCAGCAGACAGAGTAGAGAGACCCAGTACTTC.

V gene TRBV18 combines with J gene TRBJ2-7; TRBD1 agrees at 9 bases. The germline V gene has CDR1 KGHSH and CDR2 LQKENI. V dropped 2 bases and J dropped 3; count of bases not matched to a gene: 8. There are 16 residues in the CDR3. In DNA, the CDR3 is TGTGCCAGCTCACCAAAGGGGACAGGGACCTACTACGAGCAGTACTTC. This translates into CASSPKGTGTYYEQYF.

The rearrangement uses TRBV25-1 and TRBJ2-7; possibly TRBD2 for D (6 bases). Trimming took off 5 bases at V and 0 bases at J, with 11 bases between the two ends. The germline V gene has CDR1 MGHDK and CDR2 SYGVNS. This CDR3 has 14 residues. The CDR3 region is CASSKTRSSYEQYF. The CDR3 DNA is TGTGCCAGCAGTAAGACTAGAAGCTCCTACGAGCAGTACTTC.

This chain joins TRBV2 and TRBJ2-5; D gene ambiguous. Germline V gene lookup returns CDR1 SNHLY and CDR2 FYNNEI. CDR3 length: 15 residues. Trimming stripped 2 bases from V and 2 bases from J, with 12 bases between. CDR3 sequence (DNA): TGTGCCAGCAGTGAAACCGTTCTAGATCAAGAGACCCAGTACTTC. It translates to CASSETVLDQETQYF.

The chain is built from TRBV28 and TRBJ2-1, with 8 bases fitting TRBD1. The CDR3 spans 16 residues. Trimming at V came to 5 bases and at J to 3 bases, leaving 9 bases not matched to a gene. The germline CDR1 and CDR2 sequences are MDHEN and SYDVKM. The CDR3 nucleotides read TGTGCCAGCAGTGCCCCGACAGGGGACGACTACAATGAGCAGTTCTTC. It is translated as CASSAPTGDDYNEQFF.

The chain uses TRBV5-4 and TRBJ1-1; 9 bases line up with TRBD1. V shed 0 bases, J shed 4 bases, and the junction held 7 bases outside the gene matches. In germline, CDR1 is SGHNT, CDR2 YYREEE (reference sequence). The CDR3 covers 16 residues. CDR3 nucleotide sequence: TGTGCCAGCAGCTTGGGGGGGGACAGGGAAGTCACTGAAGCTTTCTTT. It is translated as CASSLGGDREVTEAFF.

This clone has a single count. This chain joins TRBV19 and TRBJ1-4; maybe TRBD1 (5 bases). Germline V lookup: CDR1 LNHDA, CDR2 SQIVND (reference sequence). The CDR3 consists of 14 residues. Deletions cut 10 bases from V and 7 bases from J, with 19 bases between. CDR3 amino acids: CATQSAGWSEKLFF. CDR3 nucleotides: TGTGCCACCCAAAGCGCAGGGTGGAGTGAAAAACTGTTTTTT.

This clone was observed at least ten times. The identical CDR3 is also encoded by other nucleotide sequences in the sample. The chain combines TRBV11-3 with TRBJ2-3, with 7 bases matching TRBD2. J was trimmed by 1 base and V by 2 bases; bases with no gene match: 6. The length of the CDR3 is 16 residues. Germline V CDR1 and CDR2: SGHNT, YENEEA. DNA of the CDR3: TGTGCCAGCAGCTTACGTGGGAGCGGGGGCACAGATACGCAGTATTTT. Residues: CASSLRGSGGTDTQYF.

The chain has TRBV6-5 and TRBJ1-2; 8 bases match TRBD1. Germline trimming cut 7 bases from V and 4 bases from J; bases unmatched to any gene: 8. The CDR3 length is 14 residues. Germline V gene sequence: CDR1 MNHEY, CDR2 SVGAGI. The CDR3 DNA reads TGTGCCAGCAACGAATTGGACAGGGCCTATGGCTACACCTTC. Amino acids: CASNELDRAYGYTF.

CDR3 DNA sequence: TGTGCCAGCAGTTACTCGAGGGGGCTAAACGAGCAGTACTTC. The encoded protein is CASSYSRGLNEQYF. The chain combines TRBV6-2 or TRBV6-3 with TRBJ2-7; 7 positions match TRBD1. With V trimmed by 0 bases and J by 5 bases, 4 bases remained unmatched. Germline V gene data show CDR1 as MNHEY and CDR2 as SVGEGT. The CDR3 length is 14 residues.